The 7 T cell receptor beta chains in this list originate from one sample, sequenced in a study of graft-versus-host responses after intestinal transplantation. Method: immunoSEQ multiplex PCR; TCRdb's copy keeps in-frame clones and lacks some. The sample lists 65,000 to 90,000 clones, roughly 90% occurring once. These receptors have no identified antigens. The sample consisted of unstimulated CD8+ T cells sorted from spleen or lymph node cells, taken before intestinal transplant. These TCRs come from a human donor who received an intestinal transplant.

J is TRBJ1-1 and V is TRBV7-9, with 8 bases fitting TRBD1. Per the germline V gene, CDR1 is SEHNR and CDR2 is FQNEAQ (reference sequence). V was pared by 5 bases and J by 5 bases, with 7 bases of the junction left unmatched. CDR3 length equals 14 residues. Written as DNA, the CDR3 is TGTGCCAGCAGCGCGACAGGGGTTGGGACTGAAGCTTTCTTT. Translated, it gives CASSATGVGTEAFF.

Here the CDR3 reads CASSLLRTAQETQYF. The CDR3 region has the DNA TGTGCCAGCAGTTTATTGAGGACAGCTCAAGAGACCCAGTACTTC. The chain carries TRBV28 and TRBJ2-5, with TRBD1 as a possible D gene (6 bases). The germline CDR1 and CDR2 sequences are MDHEN and SYDVKM. The CDR3 totals 15 residues. The ends were cut back, 1 base at V and 2 bases at J, with 11 bases in the middle.

The CDR3 sequence: CASSPRMGPPRKGAKNIQYF. The CDR3 DNA follows: TGTGCCAGCAGCCCCCGAATGGGGCCTCCGCGGAAAGGGGCCAAAAACATTCAGTACTTC. J is TRBJ2-4 and V is TRBV13; D may be TRBD1 (5 bases). V was shortened by 5 bases and J by 1 base, with 27 bases between the two germline ends. The V gene's germline CDR1 is PRHDT and CDR2 FYEKMQ (reference sequence). The length of the CDR3 is 20 residues.

This chain connects TRBV28 to TRBJ2-7, with D possibly matching TRBD2 (6 bases). Per germline, CDR1 MDHEN and CDR2 SYDVKM. V gave up 6 bases and J gave up 2 bases, with 17 bases separating them. CDR3 length: 15 residues. The CDR3 loop reads CASRRTGTSPYEQYF. Written as DNA, the CDR3 is TGTGCCAGCAGGCGGACCGGGACTTCACCCTACGAGCAGTACTTC.

The chain uses TRBV4-1 and TRBJ1-2; 7 bases match TRBD1. The germline gives CDR1 MGHRA, CDR2 YSYEKL. The CDR3 has 15 amino acids. The V and J ends lost 5 bases and 5 bases, in that order; junction bases with no gene match: 11. CDR3 loop: CASSSDPGQLYGYTF. DNA for the CDR3: TGCGCCAGCAGCTCTGATCCGGGACAGTTGTATGGCTACACCTTC.

The chain combines TRBV6-5 with TRBJ2-1, with D possibly matching TRBD2 (6 bases). Germline CDR1 reads MNHEY; CDR2 reads SVGAGI. The ends were cut back, 5 bases at V and 4 bases at J, with 15 bases in the middle. CDR3 length: 15 residues. Here the CDR3 reads CASSTPLALYNEQFF. In DNA, the CDR3 is TGTGCCAGCAGTACCCCCCTAGCGCTTTACAATGAGCAGTTCTTC.

This chain connects TRBV6-5 to TRBJ1-5; no definite D call. Per the germline V gene, CDR1 is MNHEY and CDR2 is SVGAGI. V lost 6 bases and J 0 bases, leaving 6 bases between the germline ends. The CDR3 runs 13 residues. CDR3 sequence reads: CASSRSSNQPQHF. CDR3 sequence (DNA): TGTGCCAGCAGCCGCAGTAGCAATCAGCCCCAGCATTTT.